These 8 T cell receptor beta chains were sequenced from one sample in a study of CD8+CD57+ T cells in acquired aplastic anemia. Both TCR beta VDJ combination and CDR3 sequence profiling were carried out. Genomic DNA was the template for this profiling. TCRdb re-called the reads with MiXCR, one entry per CDR3 protein. The data contain some 280,000 distinct CDR3 sequences, 50% to 70% of them seen just once; the ten biggest clones take up under 8.5%. What was sequenced was sorted CD4+, CD8+, or CD8+CD57+ T cells (not recorded which) from PBMCs. The receptors shown here come from a human donor with severe aplastic anemia or a healthy control (not recorded which).

This clonotype was recorded at least ten times. The chain carries TRBV20-1 and TRBJ2-3; 9 bases agree with TRBD2. Germline loops: CDR1 DFQATT, CDR2 SNEGSKA (reference sequence). The CDR3 consists of 18 residues. V was pared by 5 bases and J by 0 bases, with 15 bases of the junction left unmatched. DNA of the CDR3: TGCAGTGCTGGCCCGACCTCCTTAGCGGGGGCTAGCACAGATACGCAGTATTTT. This encodes CSAGPTSLAGASTDTQYF.

This clonotype was observed at least ten times. The chain joins TRBV5-1 to TRBJ1-1; TRBD1 aligns across 12 bases. Looked up from germline, CDR1 is SGHRS and CDR2 is YFSETQ. V lost 4 bases to trimming and J lost 5 bases; unmatched junction nucleotides: 12. The CDR3 spans 17 residues. CDR3 in DNA: TGCGCCAGCAGCGAACCGGGACAGGGGGCAAAAGGGACTGAAGCTTTCTTT. Protein sequence: CASSEPGQGAKGTEAFF.

In its sample, this clonotype was seen a few times. V and J are TRBV30 and TRBJ2-1; 8 bases are shared with TRBD2. J lost 7 bases, V lost 4 bases, and 12 bases had no gene match. Looked up from germline, CDR1 is GTSNPN and CDR2 is SVGIG (reference sequence). The CDR3 totals 15 residues. The DNA of the CDR3 is TGTGCCTGGACTACGGGAGGGACGATTCCGAATGAGCAGTTCTTC. Translation gives CAWTTGGTIPNEQFF.

This clonotype was seen ten or more times. The chain has TRBV5-1 and TRBJ1-1; D is perhaps TRBD1 (5 bases). Trimming took 4 bases from V and 9 from J, leaving 13 bases between them. This CDR3 spans 12 amino acids. Germline V gene sequence: CDR1 SGHRS, CDR2 YFSETQ. This CDR3 is CASSPGTSKAFF. CDR3 nucleotides: TGCGCCAGCAGCCCAGGGACCTCAAAAGCTTTCTTT.

This clonotype was counted at least ten times. J is TRBJ2-5 and V is TRBV6-2 or TRBV6-3; 10 bases agree with TRBD1. Germline V gene sequence: CDR1 MNHEY, CDR2 SVGEGT. This CDR3 spans 15 amino acids. V was clipped by 5 bases and J by 4 bases; unmatched bases: 7. The DNA for the CDR3 is TGTGCCAGCAGTGATCCGGGACAGGGGTTAGAGACCCAGTACTTC. It encodes CASSDPGQGLETQYF.

In its sample, this clonotype was seen many times. This sequence joins TRBV2 and TRBJ1-2, with D perhaps TRBD1 (5 bases). V lost 11 bases, J lost 7 bases, and 20 bases lay in between. There are 13 residues in the CDR3. CDR1 is SNHLY, CDR2 FYNNEI, per germline. The CDR3 reads CAGIMGLEGGYTF. The CDR3, as DNA: TGTGCCGGCATAATGGGACTCGAAGGTGGCTACACCTTC.

The chain employs TRBV7-9 and TRBJ2-7; D possibly matches TRBD1 or TRBD2 (6 bases each). CDR1 is SEHNR, CDR2 FQNEAQ, per germline (reference sequence). V was cut by 5 bases and J by 4 bases, with 15 bases left in between. This CDR3 comprises 14 residues. In DNA form, the CDR3 reads TGTGCCAGCAGCCTAGGGTGGGGGGCTTACGAGCAGTACTTC. Protein sequence: CASSLGWGAYEQYF.

The V gene is TRBV20-1, the J gene TRBJ2-3; the match to TRBD2 covers 11 bases. The CDR3 extends over 14 amino acids. Unmatched junction bases numbered 4, after V lost 3 bases and J lost 5 bases. The V gene's germline CDR1 is DFQATT and CDR2 SNEGSKA (reference sequence). The CDR3 coding sequence is TGCAGTGCTAGGACTAGCGGGGCGGGAGATACGCAGTATTTT. Translating it yields CSARTSGAGDTQYF.